This passage covers 8 T cell receptor beta chains from one sample sequenced in a study of blood T cell repertoires in COVID-19. Assay: immunoSEQ multiplex PCR; the TCRdb copy retains only in-frame clones and omits some. The sample has a few hundred thousand clones; less than 85% are singletons. Sequenced input: peripheral blood. The source is a woman aged 18-29 years with acute or convalescent COVID-19.

This clone occurred many times. The genes are TRBV5-1 and TRBJ2-7; a weak D match, TRBD2 (6 bases). CDR1 is SGHRS, CDR2 YFSETQ, per germline. Trimming pared 7 bases from V and 2 bases from J, leaving 13 bases between. The length of the CDR3 is 13 residues. The DNA of the CDR3 is TGCGCCAGCGGGGCAGGGAGGACCTACGAGCAGTACTTC. Its protein is CASGAGRTYEQYF.

The V gene is TRBV28, the J gene TRBJ2-7, with 7 bases aligning to TRBD1. Per germline, CDR1 MDHEN and CDR2 SYDVKM. After removal of 6 bases from V and 0 bases from J, the junction contained 14 bases not matched to a gene. The CDR3 is 17 residues long. Here the CDR3 DNA reads TGTGCCAGCAGATCCACCACCGGGACAGCGAGCTCCTACGAGCAGTACTTC. Encoded protein: CASRSTTGTASSYEQYF.

The chain carries TRBV28 and TRBJ2-7; 8 bases align to TRBD1. The CDR3 totals 16 residues. After removal of 4 bases from V and 0 bases from J, the junction contained 8 bases not matched to a gene. CDR1 is MDHEN and CDR2 is SYDVKM in the germline V gene. The CDR3, as DNA: TGTGCCAGCAGTTCCCTTGGACAGGGCATCTCCTACGAGCAGTACTTC. Residues: CASSSLGQGISYEQYF.

The chain is built from TRBV19 and TRBJ2-3, with 9 positions matching TRBD1. V lost 4 bases and J lost 3; bases outside the gene matches: 8. CDR3 length equals 16 residues. The V gene's germline CDR1 is LNHDA and CDR2 SQIVND (reference sequence). CDR3 in amino acids: CASSNRDREITDTQYF. CDR3 DNA: TGTGCCAGTAGTAACCGGGACAGGGAAATAACAGATACGCAGTATTTT.

Worth noting for this clone: An end of the junction does not agree with germline; a read error may underlie this. The chain couples TRBV2 to TRBJ1-6; 7 bases agree with TRBD1. The CDR3 has 13 amino acids. Germline CDR1 is SNHLY and CDR2 is FYNNEI. CDR3 sequence: CASREDRVSPLHF. In DNA form, the CDR3 reads TGTGCCAGCAGGGAAGACAGGGTTTCACCCCTCCACTTT.

The chain joins TRBV6-4 to TRBJ1-2, with D uncertain. V was trimmed by 3 bases and J by 8 bases, leaving 22 bases between them. This CDR3 is 16 amino acids long. The germline V gene encodes CDR1 MRHNA and CDR2 SNTAGT. CDR3 loop: CASSEYGGAVVGGYTF. The DNA for the CDR3 is TGTGCCAGCAGTGAATATGGTGGTGCCGTCGTCGGGGGCTACACCTTC.

This chain joins TRBV24-1 and TRBJ2-2; maybe TRBD2 (7 bases). Germline values: CDR1 KGHDR, CDR2 SFDVKD. This CDR3 has 15 amino acids. The V end lost 7 bases, the J end lost 1 base, and 12 bases lay between the germline ends. The CDR3 here is CATRGGGQNTGELFF. The CDR3 region has the DNA TGTGCCACCAGGGGAGGGGGGCAGAACACCGGGGAGCTGTTTTTT.

This clone has just one count. The J gene is TRBJ2-7, the V gene TRBV11-2, with TRBD2 identical over 11 bases. This CDR3 is 14 amino acids long. V was pared by 5 bases and J by 4 bases, with 4 bases of the junction left unmatched. Germline V gives CDR1 SGHAT, CDR2 FQNNGV. CDR3 coding DNA: TGTGCCAGCAGCCCTAGCGGGGGGACGTACGAGCAGTACTTC. Its protein product is CASSPSGGTYEQYF.